The 7 T cell receptor beta chains presented below share a single source sample, sequenced in a study of T cell responses to AZD1222 COVID-19 vaccine. Assay: immunoSEQ multiplex PCR; the TCRdb copy retains only in-frame clones and omits some. Among around 74,000 clones, under 95% were seen once, and the ten largest hold around 7.1%. The material was peripheral blood, obtained on day 0 of MenACWY control vaccination. The receptors stem from an adult in good health.

The chain is built from TRBV5-8 and TRBJ1-1; D is uncertain. This CDR3 comprises 16 residues. Germline lookup yields CDR1 SGHTS and CDR2 YDEGEE. Trimming pared 0 bases from V and 0 bases from J, leaving 12 bases between. The CDR3 here is CASSLAPEFMNTEAFF. CDR3 nucleotides: TGTGCCAGCAGCTTGGCCCCAGAATTTATGAACACTGAAGCTTTCTTT.

The V and J genes are TRBV11-2 and TRBJ1-4, with 7 bases lining up with TRBD1. The CDR3 is 15 amino acids. Trimming cost V 0 bases and J 4 bases; bases outside gene matches: 2. Germline V gene data show CDR1 as SGHAT and CDR2 as FQNNGV. Written as DNA, the CDR3 is TGTGCCAGCAGCTTAGATCAGGGGGTTAATGAAAAACTGTTTTTT. Translation gives CASSLDQGVNEKLFF.

The chain uses TRBV3-1 (or the pseudogene TRBV3-2) and TRBJ2-3; 7 bases line up with TRBD2. After removal of 4 bases from V and 2 bases from J, the junction contained 3 bases not matched to a gene. The CDR3 is made up of 14 amino acids. Germline V gives CDR1 LGHDT, CDR2 YNNKEL (reference sequence). The CDR3 region has the DNA TGTGCCAGCAGCCTCAGCGGGAACACAGATACGCAGTATTTT. This codes for CASSLSGNTDTQYF.

The rearrangement uses TRBV5-1 and TRBJ2-2; TRBD1 matches 9 bases. The V segment lost 4 bases and the J segment 7 bases; nucleotides outside the gene matches: 11. CDR1 is SGHRS, CDR2 YFSETQ, per germline. The CDR3 spans 16 residues. The CDR3, as DNA: TGCGCCAGCAGCGTGGCCGCGGGACAGGGCATCGGGGAGCTGTTTTTT. The encoded protein is CASSVAAGQGIGELFF.

V usage is TRBV28 and J usage is TRBJ1-2, with TRBD1 matching over 8 bases. The J segment lost 1 base and the V segment lost 6 bases, leaving 13 bases of the junction unmatched. The CDR3 sequence is 17 residues long. CDR1 is MDHEN and CDR2 is SYDVKM in the germline V gene. CDR3 loop: CASSRGQGLGNNYGYTF. The CDR3 DNA reads TGTGCCAGCAGCCGAGGACAGGGATTGGGGAATAACTATGGCTACACCTTC.

This chain connects TRBV2 to TRBJ1-2; D is perhaps TRBD1 (6 bases). CDR1 is SNHLY and CDR2 is FYNNEI in the germline V gene. Deletions cut 1 base from V and 7 bases from J, with 13 bases between. This CDR3 has 14 residues. CDR3 residues: CASSEGGGFSGYTF. The CDR3 nucleotides are TGTGCCAGCAGTGAAGGGGGGGGCTTCTCTGGCTACACCTTC.

The chain links TRBV28 to TRBJ1-3, with a possible D match to TRBD1 (6 bases). The CDR3 runs to 17 residues. Germline CDR1 reads MDHEN; CDR2 reads SYDVKM. The V end was cut by 8 bases, the J end by 1 base, with 21 bases between. The CDR3 sequence: CASLPGGQSGSGNTIYF. The CDR3 DNA is TGTGCCAGCCTCCCGGGGGGACAATCCGGATCTGGAAACACCATATATTTT. Together with reference TRBV28 and TRBJ1-3, the CDR3 gives the full variable domain: DVKVTQSSRYLVKRTGEKVFLECVQDMDHENMFWYRQDPGLGLRLIYFSYDVKMKEKGDIPEGYSVSREKKERFSLILESASTNQTSMYLCASLPGGQSGSGNTIYFGEGSWLTVV.